This record concerns one TCR beta chain sequence. Libraries were prepared by immunoSEQ multiplex PCR; TCRdb keeps only in-frame clonotypes and omits some of them. This table has about 200,000 clones, roughly 89% appearing once. This sample stems from a study of blood T cell repertoires in COVID-19. Across the study: The United States, Italy and Spain were the sources of the acute and convalescent COVID-19 samples.

With 2 bases removed from V and 5 bases from J, the gap between germline ends came to 9 bases. The CDR3 is 13 residues long. Germline CDR1 reads SEHNR; CDR2 reads FQNEAQ (reference sequence). This rearrangement joins TRBV7-9 to TRBJ1-1, with TRBD1 as a possible D gene (5 bases). The material sequenced was peripheral blood. The clonotype was recovered from a man in his fifties or sixties who had recovered from COVID-19. CDR3 nucleotide sequence: TGTGCCAGCAGCTTACAGGAGGGGACTGAAGCTTTCTTT. This codes for CASSLQEGTEAFF.